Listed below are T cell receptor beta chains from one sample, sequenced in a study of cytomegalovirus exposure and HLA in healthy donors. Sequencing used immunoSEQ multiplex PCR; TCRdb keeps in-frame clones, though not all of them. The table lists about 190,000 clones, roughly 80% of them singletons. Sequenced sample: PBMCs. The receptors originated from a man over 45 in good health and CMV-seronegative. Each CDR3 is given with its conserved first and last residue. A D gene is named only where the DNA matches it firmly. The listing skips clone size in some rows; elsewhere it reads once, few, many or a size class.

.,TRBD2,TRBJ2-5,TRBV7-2,CASSPGLAGGTFSGTQYF,TGTGCCAGCAGCCCAGGACTAGCGGGGGGCACTTTCTCGGGGACCCAGTACTTC
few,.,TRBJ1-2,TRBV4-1,CASSQVPGVYGYTF,TGCGCCAGCAGCCAAGTTCCGGGGGTCTATGGCTACACCTTC
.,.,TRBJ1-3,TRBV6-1,CASSPQGIAGNTIYF,TGTGCCAGCAGCCCCCAGGGAATTGCTGGAAACACCATATATTTT
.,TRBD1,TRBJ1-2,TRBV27,CASSSPGQGGYGYTF,TGTGCCAGCAGTTCACCCGGACAGGGAGGCTATGGCTACACCTTC
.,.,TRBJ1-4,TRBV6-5,CASSYSGVINEKLFF,TGTGCCAGCAGTTACTCCGGGGTTATAAATGAAAAACTGTTTTTT
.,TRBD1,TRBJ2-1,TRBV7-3,CASSPAGWGDRGSGQFF,TGTGCCAGCAGCCCCGCGGGATGGGGTGACAGGGGCTCTGGGCAGTTCTTC
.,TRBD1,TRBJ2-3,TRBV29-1,CSVRDRAPDTQYF,TGCAGCGTAAGGGACAGGGCCCCAGATACGCAGTATTTT
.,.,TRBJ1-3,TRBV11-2,CASSPSGVASGNTIYF,TGTGCCAGCAGCCCCTCAGGGGTCGCCTCTGGAAACACCATATATTTT
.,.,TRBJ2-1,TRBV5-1,CASSAGPHYNEQFF,TGCGCCAGCAGCGCGGGACCACACTACAATGAGCAGTTCTTC
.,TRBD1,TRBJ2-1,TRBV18,CASSPGSRDRVKDEQFF,TGTGCCAGCTCACCCGGCTCACGAGACAGGGTAAAGGATGAGCAGTTCTTC
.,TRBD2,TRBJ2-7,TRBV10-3,CAISVASGNSYEQYF,TGTGCCATCAGTGTCGCTAGCGGGAACTCCTACGAGCAGTACTTC
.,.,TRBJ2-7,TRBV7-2,CASSLETGYEQYF,TGTGCCAGCAGCTTGGAAACAGGCTACGAGCAGTACTTC
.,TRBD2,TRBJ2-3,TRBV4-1,CASSQARGGRTDTQYF,TGCGCCAGCAGCCAGGCCCGGGGGGGCCGAACAGATACGCAGTATTTT
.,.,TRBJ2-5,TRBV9,CASSVRPGETQYF,TGTGCCAGCAGCGTAAGGCCCGGGGAGACCCAGTACTTC
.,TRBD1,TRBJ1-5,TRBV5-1,CASSLGQGGQPQHF,TGCGCCAGCAGCTTGGGACAGGGAGGTCAGCCCCAGCATTTT
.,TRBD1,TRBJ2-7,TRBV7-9,CSSSRAGTGAYEQYF,TGTTCCAGCAGCCGCGCCGGGACAGGGGCCTACGAGCAGTACTTC
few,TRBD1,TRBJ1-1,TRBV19,CASSPDRANTEAFF,TGTGCCAGTAGTCCAGACAGGGCGAACACTGAAGCTTTCTTT
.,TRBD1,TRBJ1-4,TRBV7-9,CASRTGLHEKLFF,TGTGCCAGCCGGACAGGGTTGCATGAAAAACTGTTTTTT
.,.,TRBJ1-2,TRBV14,CASSLGDIFSGYTF,TGTGCCAGCAGCCTGGGGGACATTTTCAGCGGCTACACCTTC
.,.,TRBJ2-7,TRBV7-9,CSSSDRQYYEQYF,TGTTCCAGCAGCGATCGACAGTACTACGAGCAGTACTTC
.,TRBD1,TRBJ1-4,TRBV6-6,CASSYPDRAEKLFF,TGTGCCAGCAGTTATCCGGACAGGGCTGAAAAACTGTTTTTT
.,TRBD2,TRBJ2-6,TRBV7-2,CASSLETGGGLTGANVLTF,TGTGCCAGCAGCTTAGAAACCGGGGGGGGATTAACTGGGGCCAACGTCCTGACTTTC
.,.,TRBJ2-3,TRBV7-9,CASSSTAPAADTQYF,TGTGCCAGCAGCTCGACAGCCCCCGCGGCAGATACGCAGTATTTT
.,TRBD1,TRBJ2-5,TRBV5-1,CASSPVRGRETQYF,TGCGCCAGCAGCCCGGTCAGGGGGCGGGAGACCCAGTACTTC
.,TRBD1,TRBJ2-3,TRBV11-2,CASSFGQGSTDTQYF,TGTGCCAGCAGCTTCGGACAGGGATCTACAGATACGCAGTATTTT
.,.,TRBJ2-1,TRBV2,CASSVVSSYNEQFF,TGTGCCAGCAGTGTGGTCAGCTCCTACAATGAGCAGTTCTTC
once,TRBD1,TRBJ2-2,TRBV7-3,CASSLSGGFTGELFF,TGTGCCAGCAGCCTTTCAGGGGGATTCACCGGGGAGCTGTTTTTT
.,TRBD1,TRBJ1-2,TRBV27,CASSLDRDRVYGYTF,TGTGCCAGCAGTCTCGACAGGGATAGGGTCTATGGCTACACCTTC
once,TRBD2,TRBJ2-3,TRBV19,CASSVTSGGPGGTDTQYF,TGTGCCAGTAGTGTGACTAGCGGGGGACCGGGGGGTACAGATACGCAGTATTTT
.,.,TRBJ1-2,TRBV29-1,CSVVGGQGREYGYTF,TGCAGCGTTGTGGGGGGCCAGGGGAGGGAATATGGCTACACCTTC
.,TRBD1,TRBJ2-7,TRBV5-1,CASSLRQGPYEQYF,TGCGCCAGCAGCTTGAGACAGGGGCCCTACGAGCAGTACTTC
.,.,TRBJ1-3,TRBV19,CASSIGWTSAGNTIYF,TGTGCCAGTAGTATAGGGTGGACATCGGCTGGAAACACCATATATTTT
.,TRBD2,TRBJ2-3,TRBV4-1,CASSQRGTSGGENTQYF,TGCGCCAGCAGCCAAAGAGGGACTAGCGGGGGGGAAAATACGCAGTATTTT
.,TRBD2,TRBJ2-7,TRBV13,CASSLLAGRYEQYF,TGTGCCAGCAGCTTACTAGCGGGGAGGTACGAGCAGTACTTC
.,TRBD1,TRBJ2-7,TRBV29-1,CSVGNRGHYEQYF,TGCAGCGTAGGGAACAGGGGGCATTACGAGCAGTACTTC
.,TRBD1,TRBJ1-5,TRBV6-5,CASSPGQGANQPQHF,TGTGCCAGCAGTCCCGGACAGGGGGCCAATCAGCCCCAGCATTTT
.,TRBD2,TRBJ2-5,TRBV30,CAWSFGRETQYF,TGTGCCTGGAGTTTCGGGAGGGAGACCCAGTACTTC
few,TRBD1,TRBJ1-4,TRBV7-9,CASNFGQADEKLFF,TGTGCCAGCAACTTCGGACAGGCAGATGAAAAACTGTTTTTT
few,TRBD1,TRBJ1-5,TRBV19,CASRGQPNQPQHF,TGTGCCAGTAGGGGACAGCCTAATCAGCCCCAGCATTTT
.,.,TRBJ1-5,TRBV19,CASSKGGDNQPQHF,TGTGCCAGTAGTAAGGGGGGGGACAATCAGCCCCAGCATTTT
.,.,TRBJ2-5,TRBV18,CASSPQWAGQETQYF,TGTGCCAGCTCACCACAGTGGGCAGGTCAAGAGACCCAGTACTTC
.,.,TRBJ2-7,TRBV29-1,CSASSTGSYEQYF,TGCAGCGCCTCATCGACAGGCTCCTACGAGCAGTACTTC
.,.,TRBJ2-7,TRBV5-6,CASSMGYTYEQYF,TGTGCCAGCAGCATGGGTTATACCTACGAGCAGTACTTC
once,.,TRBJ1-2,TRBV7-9,CASSSMPRDFNYGYTF,TGTGCCAGCAGCTCCATGCCACGGGATTTCAACTATGGCTACACCTTC
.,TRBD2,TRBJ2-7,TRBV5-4,CASSELAAEQYF,TGTGCCAGCAGCGAACTAGCGGCCGAGCAGTACTTC
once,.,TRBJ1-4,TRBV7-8,CASSAQGLGEKLFF,TGTGCCAGCAGCGCCCAGGGCCTTGGGGAAAAACTGTTTTTT
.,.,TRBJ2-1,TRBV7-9,CASSLRQGSEQFF,TGTGCCAGCAGCTTAAGGCAAGGGAGTGAGCAGTTCTTC
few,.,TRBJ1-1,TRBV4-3,CASSLSRGSEAFF,TGCGCCAGCAGCCTTTCCCGGGGTTCTGAAGCTTTCTTT
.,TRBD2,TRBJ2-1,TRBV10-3,CAITRVGGGNEQFF,TGTGCCATAACCCGAGTCGGGGGGGGAAATGAGCAGTTCTTC
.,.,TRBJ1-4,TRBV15,CATSRMQGEKLFF,TGTGCCACCAGCAGAATGCAGGGGGAAAAACTGTTTTTT
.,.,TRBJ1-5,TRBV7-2,CASSLGEGPGPQHF,TGTGCCAGCAGCTTAGGCGAGGGTCCAGGGCCCCAGCATTTT
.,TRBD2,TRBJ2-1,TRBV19,CASKTSGGAVYNEQFF,TGTGCCAGCAAAACCAGCGGGGGGGCCGTATACAATGAGCAGTTCTTC
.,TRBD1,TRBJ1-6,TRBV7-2,CASSLLGQGNSPLHF,TGTGCCAGCAGCTTACTCGGACAGGGGAATTCACCCCTCCACTTT
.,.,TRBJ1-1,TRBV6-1,CASSDWDRDNEMYTEAFF,TGTGCCAGCAGTGACTGGGACCGGGACAATGAAATGTACACTGAAGCTTTCTTT
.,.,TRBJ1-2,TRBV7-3,CASSLYFPVGYTF,TGTGCCAGCAGCTTATACTTTCCGGTCGGCTACACCTTC
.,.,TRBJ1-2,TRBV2,CASSSGFKLSF,TGTGCCAGCAGTTCGGGTTTTAAATTGTCCTTC